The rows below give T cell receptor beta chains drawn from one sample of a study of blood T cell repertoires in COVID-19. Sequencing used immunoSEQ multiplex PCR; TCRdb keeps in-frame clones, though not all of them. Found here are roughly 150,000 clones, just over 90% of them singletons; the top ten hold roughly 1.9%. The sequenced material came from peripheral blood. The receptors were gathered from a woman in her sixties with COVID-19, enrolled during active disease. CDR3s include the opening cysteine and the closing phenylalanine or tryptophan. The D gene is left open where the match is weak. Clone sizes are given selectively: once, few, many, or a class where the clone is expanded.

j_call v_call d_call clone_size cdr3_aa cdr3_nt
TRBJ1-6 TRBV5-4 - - CASSLGGLSGGVISPLHF TGTGCCAGCAGCTTGGGGGGGCTCTCGGGAGGAGTGATCTCACCCCTCCACTTT
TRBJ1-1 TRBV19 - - CASREASGLNTEAFF TGTGCCAGTAGAGAGGCGAGCGGCCTGAACACTGAAGCTTTCTTT
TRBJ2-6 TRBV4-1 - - CASSQEPGQSGANVLTF TGCGCCAGCAGCCAGGAACCAGGACAGTCTGGGGCCAACGTCCTGACTTTC
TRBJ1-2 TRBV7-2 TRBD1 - CASSTRQGAVSYGYTF TGTGCCAGCAGCACTAGACAGGGGGCTGTTAGCTATGGCTACACCTTC
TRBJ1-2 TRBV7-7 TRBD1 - CASSSRTGRETF TGTGCCAGCAGCTCCAGGACAGGGCGAGAGACCTTC
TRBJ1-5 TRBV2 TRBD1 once CASRGVDRAQPQHF TGTGCCAGCAGGGGAGTGGACAGGGCTCAGCCCCAGCATTTT
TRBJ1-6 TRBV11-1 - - CASSAAGRLPNSPLHF TGTGCCAGCAGCGCTGCGGGGAGACTCCCCAATTCACCCCTCCACTTT
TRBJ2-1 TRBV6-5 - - CASSTDIPSYNEQFF TGTGCCAGCAGTACCGACATACCATCCTACAATGAGCAGTTCTTC
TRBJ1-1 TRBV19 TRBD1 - CASSPWTGRRPEAFF TGTGCCAGTAGTCCCTGGACAGGGCGGCGACCTGAAGCTTTCTTT
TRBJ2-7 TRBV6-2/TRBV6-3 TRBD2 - CASSYSKRGVYYEQYF TGTGCCAGCAGTTACTCGAAACGGGGGGTTTACTACGAGCAGTACTTC
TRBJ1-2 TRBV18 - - CASSPGFPGGRIYGYTF TGTGCCAGCTCACCAGGTTTTCCGGGGGGACGGATCTATGGCTACACCTTC
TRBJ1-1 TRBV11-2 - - CASSLAMANTEAFF TGTGCCAGCAGCTTAGCCATGGCCAACACTGAAGCTTTCTTT
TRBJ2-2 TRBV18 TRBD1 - CASSPLTGLSTGELFF TGTGCCAGCTCACCCTTGACAGGGTTGAGCACCGGGGAGCTGTTTTTT
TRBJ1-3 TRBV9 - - CASSAEAGLFSGNTIYF TGTGCCAGCAGCGCCGAGGCCGGACTTTTCTCTGGAAACACCATATATTTT
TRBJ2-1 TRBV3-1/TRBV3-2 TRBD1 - CASSHMDRYNEQFF TGTGCCAGCAGCCATATGGACAGGTACAATGAGCAGTTCTTC
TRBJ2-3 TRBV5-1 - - CASSLGQVPSDTQYF TGCGCCAGCAGCTTGGGGCAGGTTCCCTCCGATACGCAGTATTTT
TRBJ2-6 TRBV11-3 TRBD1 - CASSPGTGRTGGANVLTF TGTGCCAGCAGCCCCGGGACAGGGCGTACAGGTGGGGCCAACGTCCTGACTTTC
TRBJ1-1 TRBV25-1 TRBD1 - CASSRQGRMNTEAFF TGTGCCAGCAGCCGACAGGGCCGCATGAACACTGAAGCTTTCTTT
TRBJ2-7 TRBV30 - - CAWSVLFEVPSSYEQYF TGTGCCTGGAGTGTACTTTTCGAAGTTCCAAGCTCCTACGAGCAGTACTTC
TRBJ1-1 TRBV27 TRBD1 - CASLTGGRDTEAFF TGTGCCAGCCTTACAGGGGGTAGGGACACTGAAGCTTTCTTT
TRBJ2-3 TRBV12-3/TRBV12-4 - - CASSFLGTDTQYF TGTGCCAGCAGTTTCCTCGGCACAGATACGCAGTATTTT
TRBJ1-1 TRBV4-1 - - CASSHHFPGQRGTEAFF TGCGCCAGCAGCCACCACTTTCCGGGACAACGAGGGACTGAAGCTTTCTTT
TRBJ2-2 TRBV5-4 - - CASSLQSANTGELFF TGTGCCAGCAGCTTGCAGTCCGCGAACACCGGGGAGCTGTTTTTT
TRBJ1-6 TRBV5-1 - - CASSPPGGNNSPLHF TGCGCCAGCAGCCCTCCTGGGGGGAATAATTCACCCCTCCACTTT
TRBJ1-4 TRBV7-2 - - CASSTGLGEKLFF TGTGCCAGCAGCACGGGACTCGGTGAAAAACTGTTTTTT
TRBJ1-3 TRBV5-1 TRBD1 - CASSTPKTGVPGNTIYF TGCGCCAGCAGCACTCCGAAGACAGGGGTACCGGGAAACACCATATATTTT
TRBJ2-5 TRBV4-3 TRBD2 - CASSQDLRGSLQETQYF TGCGCCAGCAGCCAAGATTTGCGGGGGTCATTACAAGAGACCCAGTACTTC
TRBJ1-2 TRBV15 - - CATSRDGRGYTF TGTGCCACCAGCAGAGATGGGCGCGGCTACACCTTC
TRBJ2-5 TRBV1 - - CTSSQDLGQAETQYF TGCACCAGCAGCCAAGATCTTGGACAAGCGGAGACCCAGTACTTC
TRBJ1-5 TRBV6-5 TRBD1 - CASSQDRGRSQPQHF TGTGCCAGCAGTCAGGACAGGGGGAGGAGTCAGCCCCAGCATTTT
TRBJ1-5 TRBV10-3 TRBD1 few CAISAGGPNQPQHF TGTGCCATCAGTGCAGGGGGCCCCAATCAGCCCCAGCATTTT
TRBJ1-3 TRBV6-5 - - CASKRPGVGNTIYF TGTGCCAGCAAACGGCCAGGGGTTGGAAACACCATATATTTT
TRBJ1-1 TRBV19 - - CASRFGGEAFF TGTGCCAGTCGTTTTGGAGGGGAGGCTTTCTTT
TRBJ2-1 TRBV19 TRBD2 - CASSLAGRSYNEQFF TGTGCCAGTAGTCTAGCGGGGAGGTCCTACAATGAGCAGTTCTTC
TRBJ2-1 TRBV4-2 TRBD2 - CASSQEASGGPYNEQFF TGTGCCAGCAGCCAAGAGGCTAGCGGGGGCCCCTACAATGAGCAGTTCTTC
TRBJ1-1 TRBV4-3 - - CASSFMGANTEAFF TGCGCCAGCAGCTTTATGGGGGCCAACACTGAAGCTTTCTTT
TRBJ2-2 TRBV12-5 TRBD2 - CASGFTGGFDGGELFF TGTGCTAGTGGTTTCACGGGGGGTTTCGACGGCGGGGAGCTGTTTTTT
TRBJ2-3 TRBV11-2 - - CASSLEGRGWGTDTQYF TGTGCCAGCAGCTTAGAAGGGCGGGGATGGGGCACAGATACGCAGTATTTT
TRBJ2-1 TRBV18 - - CASSPIGQNGWQFF TGTGCCAGCTCACCAATTGGACAAAACGGATGGCAGTTCTTC
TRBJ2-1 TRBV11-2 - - CASSLGGTAYNEQFF TGTGCCAGCAGCTTAGGCGGGACAGCGTACAATGAGCAGTTCTTC
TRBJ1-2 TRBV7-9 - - CASSFGQGSPNYGYTF TGTGCCAGCAGCTTCGGGCAGGGGTCCCCAAACTATGGCTACACCTTC
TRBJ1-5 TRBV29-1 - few CSVSEGVNQPQHF TGCAGCGTTTCCGAGGGGGTCAATCAGCCCCAGCATTTT
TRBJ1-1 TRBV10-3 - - CAIRRGPTEAFF TGTGCCATCAGGAGAGGGCCCACTGAAGCTTTCTTT
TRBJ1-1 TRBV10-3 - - CAIREGGTTEAFF TGTGCCATCAGAGAGGGGGGGACTACTGAAGCTTTCTTT
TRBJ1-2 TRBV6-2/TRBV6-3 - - CASSYPTVFDGYTF TGTGCCAGCAGTTACCCGACAGTGTTTGATGGCTACACCTTC
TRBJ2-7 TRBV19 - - CASSPGQTINYEQYF TGTGCCAGTAGTCCCGGACAGACAATCAACTACGAGCAGTACTTC
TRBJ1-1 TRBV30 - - CAWSRTVQARTEAFF TGTGCCTGGAGTAGGACTGTGCAGGCGAGGACTGAAGCTTTCTTT
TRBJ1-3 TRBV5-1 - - CASSLDGSSGNTIYF TGCGCCAGCAGCTTGGATGGCAGCTCTGGAAACACCATATATTTT
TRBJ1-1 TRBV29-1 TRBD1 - CSVAGQGSEAFF TGCAGCGTCGCGGGACAGGGGTCTGAAGCTTTCTTT
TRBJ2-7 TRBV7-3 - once CASSLTPRSLNEQYF TGTGCCAGCAGCTTAACCCCCCGAAGCCTGAACGAGCAGTACTTC
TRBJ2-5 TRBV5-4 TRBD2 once CASRRGLAGGPETQYF TGTGCCAGCAGAAGGGGACTAGCGGGGGGGCCGGAGACCCAGTACTTC
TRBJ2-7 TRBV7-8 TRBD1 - CASSTQGQGGSEQYF TGTGCCAGCAGCACTCAGGGACAGGGGGGGTCCGAGCAGTACTTC
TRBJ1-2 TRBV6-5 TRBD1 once CASNRRQGEAYTF TGTGCCAGCAACCGGAGACAGGGGGAAGCCTACACCTTC